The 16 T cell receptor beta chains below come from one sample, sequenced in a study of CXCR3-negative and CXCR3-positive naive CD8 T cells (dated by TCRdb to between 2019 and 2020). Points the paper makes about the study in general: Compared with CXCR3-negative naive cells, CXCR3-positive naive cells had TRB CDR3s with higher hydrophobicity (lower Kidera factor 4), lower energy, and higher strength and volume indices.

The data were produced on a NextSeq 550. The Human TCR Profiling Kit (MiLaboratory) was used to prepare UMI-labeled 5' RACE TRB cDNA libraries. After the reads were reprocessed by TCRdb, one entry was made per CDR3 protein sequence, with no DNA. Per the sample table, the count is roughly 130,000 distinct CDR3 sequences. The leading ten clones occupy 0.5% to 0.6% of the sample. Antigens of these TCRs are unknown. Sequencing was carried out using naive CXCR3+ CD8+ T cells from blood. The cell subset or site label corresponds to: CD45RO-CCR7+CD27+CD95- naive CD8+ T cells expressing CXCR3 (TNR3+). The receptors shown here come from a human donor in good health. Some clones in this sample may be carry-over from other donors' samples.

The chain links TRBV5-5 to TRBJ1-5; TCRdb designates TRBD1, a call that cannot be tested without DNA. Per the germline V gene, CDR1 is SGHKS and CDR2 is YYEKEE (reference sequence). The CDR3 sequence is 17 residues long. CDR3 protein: CASSKYAVGGFVQPQHF.

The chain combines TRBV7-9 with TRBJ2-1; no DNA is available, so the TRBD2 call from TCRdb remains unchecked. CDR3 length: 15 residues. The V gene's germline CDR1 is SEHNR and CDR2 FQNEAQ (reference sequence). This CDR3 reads CASSPPRGLYNEQFF.

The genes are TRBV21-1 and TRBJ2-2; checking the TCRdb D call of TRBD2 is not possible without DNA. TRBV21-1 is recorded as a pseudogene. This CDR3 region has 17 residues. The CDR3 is CASSNGLAGERSGELFF.

The CDR3 loop reads CASWWTDTQYF. V and J are TRBV12-3 or TRBV12-4 and TRBJ2-3. The CDR3 has 11 residues.

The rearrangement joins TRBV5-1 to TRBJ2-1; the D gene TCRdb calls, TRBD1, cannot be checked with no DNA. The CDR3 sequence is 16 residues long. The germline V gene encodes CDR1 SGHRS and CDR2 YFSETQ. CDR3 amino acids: CASSLTPPRGDNEQFF.

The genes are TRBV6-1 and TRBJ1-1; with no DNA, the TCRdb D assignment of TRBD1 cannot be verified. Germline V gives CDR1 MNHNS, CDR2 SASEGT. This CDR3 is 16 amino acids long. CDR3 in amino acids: CASSSGHRGRGAEAFF.

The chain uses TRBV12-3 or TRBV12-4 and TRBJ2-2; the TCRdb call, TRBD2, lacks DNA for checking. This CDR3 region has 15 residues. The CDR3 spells CASSGLAGVTGELFF.

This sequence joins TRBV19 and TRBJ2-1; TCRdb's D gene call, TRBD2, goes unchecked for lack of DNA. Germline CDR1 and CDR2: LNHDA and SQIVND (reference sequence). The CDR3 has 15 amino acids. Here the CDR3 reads CASTSLRDNGNEQFF. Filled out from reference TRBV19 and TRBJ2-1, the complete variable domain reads DGGITQSPKYLFRKEGQNVTLSCEQNLNHDAMYWYRQDPGQGLRLIYYSQIVNDFQKGDIAEGYSVSREKKESFPLTVTSAQKNPTAFYLCASTSLRDNGNEQFFGPGTRLTVL.

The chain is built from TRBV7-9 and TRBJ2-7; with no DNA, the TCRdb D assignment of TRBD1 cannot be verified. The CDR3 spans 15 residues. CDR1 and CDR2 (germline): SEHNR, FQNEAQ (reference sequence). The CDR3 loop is CASSPGLQDSYEQYF.

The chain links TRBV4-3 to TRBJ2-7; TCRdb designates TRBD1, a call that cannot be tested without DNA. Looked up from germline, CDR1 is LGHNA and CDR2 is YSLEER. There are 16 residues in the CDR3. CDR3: CASSQGLGDTSYEQYF.

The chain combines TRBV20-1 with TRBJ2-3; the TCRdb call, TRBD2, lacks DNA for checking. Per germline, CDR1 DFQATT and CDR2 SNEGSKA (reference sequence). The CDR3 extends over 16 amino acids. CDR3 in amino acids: CSARGLAGGNTDTQYF.

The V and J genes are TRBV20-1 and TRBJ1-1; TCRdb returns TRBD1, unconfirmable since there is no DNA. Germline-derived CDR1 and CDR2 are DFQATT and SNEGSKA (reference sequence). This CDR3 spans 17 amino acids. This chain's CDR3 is CSARDRTGGIQWTEAFF.

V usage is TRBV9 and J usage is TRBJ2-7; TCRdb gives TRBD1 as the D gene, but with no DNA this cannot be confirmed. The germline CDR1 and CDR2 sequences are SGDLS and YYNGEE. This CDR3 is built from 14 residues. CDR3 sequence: CASSPGVSSYEQYF.

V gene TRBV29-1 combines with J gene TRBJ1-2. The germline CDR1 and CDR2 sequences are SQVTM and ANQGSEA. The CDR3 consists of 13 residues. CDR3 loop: CSVEEGGSYGYTF.

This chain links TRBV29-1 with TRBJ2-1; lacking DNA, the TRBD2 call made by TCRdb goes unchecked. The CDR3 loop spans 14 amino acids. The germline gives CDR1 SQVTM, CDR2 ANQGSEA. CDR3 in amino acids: CSVEGASGYNEQFF.

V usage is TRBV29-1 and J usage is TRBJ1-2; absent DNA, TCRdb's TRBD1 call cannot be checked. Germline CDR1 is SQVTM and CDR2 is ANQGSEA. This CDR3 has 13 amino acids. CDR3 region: CSVEEGASYGYTF.